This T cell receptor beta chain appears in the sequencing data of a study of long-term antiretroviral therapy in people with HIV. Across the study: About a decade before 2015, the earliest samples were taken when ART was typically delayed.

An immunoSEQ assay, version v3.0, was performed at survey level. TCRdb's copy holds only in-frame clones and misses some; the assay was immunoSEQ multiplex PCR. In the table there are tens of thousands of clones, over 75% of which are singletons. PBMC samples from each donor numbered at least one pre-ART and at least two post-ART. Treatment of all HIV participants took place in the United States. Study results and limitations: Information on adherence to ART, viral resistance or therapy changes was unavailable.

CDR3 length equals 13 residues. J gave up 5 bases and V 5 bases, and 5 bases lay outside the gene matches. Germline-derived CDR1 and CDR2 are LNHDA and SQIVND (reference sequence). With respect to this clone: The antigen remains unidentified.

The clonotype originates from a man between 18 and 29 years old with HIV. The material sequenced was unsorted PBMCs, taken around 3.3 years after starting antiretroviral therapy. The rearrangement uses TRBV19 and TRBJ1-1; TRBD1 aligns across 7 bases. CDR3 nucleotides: TGTGCCAGTAGTGAGGGGGCTCGAACTGAAGCTTTCTTT. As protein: CASSEGARTEAFF.